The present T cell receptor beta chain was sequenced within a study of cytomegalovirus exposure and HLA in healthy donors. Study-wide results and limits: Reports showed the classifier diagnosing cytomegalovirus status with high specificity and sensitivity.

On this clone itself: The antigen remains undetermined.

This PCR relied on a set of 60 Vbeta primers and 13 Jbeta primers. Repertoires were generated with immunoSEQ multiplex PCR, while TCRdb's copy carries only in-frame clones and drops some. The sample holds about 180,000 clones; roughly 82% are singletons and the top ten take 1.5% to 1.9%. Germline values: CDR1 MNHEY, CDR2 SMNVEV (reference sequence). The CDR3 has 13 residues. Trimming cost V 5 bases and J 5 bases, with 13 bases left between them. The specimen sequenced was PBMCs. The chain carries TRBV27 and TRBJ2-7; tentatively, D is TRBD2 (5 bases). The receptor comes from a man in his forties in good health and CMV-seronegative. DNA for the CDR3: TGTGCCAGCAGTACCGGGAAACTCAACGAGCAGTACTTC. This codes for CASSTGKLNEQYF.